This T cell receptor beta chain derives from a study of T-cell reconstitution after alpha-beta-depleted transplantation in children. Unique molecular identifiers were incorporated during preparation of the TCRbeta library. TCRdb independently ran MiXCR on the PCR reads; one entry per CDR3 protein. Among around 490,000 distinct CDR3 sequences listed, about an eighth were seen once. A remark on this clonotype: Its specificity is not known.

Losses at the gene ends were 5 bases for V and 2 bases for J; bases not matched to a gene: 7. Germline V gene data show CDR1 as SGHTA and CDR2 as FQGTGA. The CDR3 has 15 amino acids. General study findings and limits: Surviving recipient T cells and intrathymic progenitors accounted for some patients' high TCRbeta diversity at day 60.

The rearrangement uses TRBV7-3 and TRBJ2-5; 8 bases match TRBD2. The clonotype originates from a female patient aged 2-9 years who had a stem cell transplant for aplastic anemia, so the T cells may come from the graft donor. The starting material was PBMCs, mostly from graft donor cells, obtained 180 days after TCRalphabeta/CD19-depleted stem cell transplant. The chain's CDR3 is CASSPKAGAQETQYF. The CDR3 DNA is TGTGCCAGCAGCCCTAAAGCGGGGGCACAAGAGACCCAGTACTTC.